This T cell receptor beta chain originates from a study of spatial heterogeneity in lung cancer. Study in general: As counted in raw reads, each unique TCR and UMI combination appeared more than ten times on average.

This clonotype was recorded many times. Its antigen is not known. Study results and limitations: Expanded tumor TCRs that were ubiquitous appeared in blood more at resection than follow-up.

Every TCR cDNA molecule bore a unique molecular identifier. TCRdb fed the 5' RACE reads into MiXCR, producing one record per CDR3 protein. The table shows roughly 120,000 distinct CDR3 sequences, with 10% to 15% occurring only once. As to time point: blood at routine non-recurrence follow-up after resection. The sequenced material consisted of unsorted whole RNA from tumor, nontumor lung or frozen PBMC. The CDR3 is 14 residues long. J was trimmed by 2 bases and V by 0 bases; bases with no gene match: 1. From germline, CDR1 is SQVTM and CDR2 ANQGSEA. The starting material was PBMCs, obtained at follow-up. The V call is TRBV29-1, the J call TRBJ2-7; TRBD1 aligns across 10 bases. The sequence came from a male donor with early-stage non-small cell lung cancer. The CDR3 DNA is TGCAGCGTTGAAGACGGGACAGGGGCCTACGAGCAGTACTTC. This gives the protein CSVEDGTGAYEQYF.